A selection of T cell receptor beta chains follows, all from one sample in a study of cytomegalovirus exposure and HLA in healthy donors. Method: immunoSEQ multiplex PCR; TCRdb's copy keeps in-frame clones and lacks some. Here the sample spans 100,000 or so clones, around four fifths being singletons. The sample consisted of PBMCs. The receptors stem from a young man in good health and CMV-seronegative. The CDR3 runs from the conserved cysteine through the conserved F or W. Fields, in order: V gene, clone size, J gene, D gene, CDR3 DNA, CDR3 protein. D genes are given only for firm matches. Some rows have no size entry. The others give once, few or many, or a class for an expanded clone.

TRBV11-2	.	TRBJ2-2	TRBD1	TGTGCCAGCAGCCTGGCAGGACAGGGACTCACCGGGGAGCTGTTTTTT	CASSLAGQGLTGELFF
TRBV7-2	.	TRBJ2-5	TRBD2	TGTGCCAGCAGCTCCATACCCAGCGGGGGGGCCCAAGAGACCCAGTACTTC	CASSSIPSGGAQETQYF
TRBV4-3	few	TRBJ1-5	TRBD1	TGCGCCAGCAGCCGCCCGGGACAGGGGGCTAGGGGCAATCAGCCCCAGCATTTT	CASSRPGQGARGNQPQHF
TRBV12-5	.	TRBJ1-1	.	TGTGCTAGTGGTTTGGCACAGTCTCGGGGAGATGAAGCTTTCTTT	CASGLAQSRGDEAFF
TRBV29-1	.	TRBJ2-5	.	TGCAGCGCCAAAGGGCCAGGGCAAGAGACCCAGTACTTC	CSAKGPGQETQYF
TRBV18	.	TRBJ1-3	.	TGTGCCAGCTCACCACCGAGTCTCCGAGGAAACACCATATATTTT	CASSPPSLRGNTIYF
TRBV5-1	.	TRBJ2-5	TRBD2	TGCGCCAGCAGCTCGAATCTAGCGGGAGAGACCCAGTACTTC	CASSSNLAGETQYF
TRBV19	.	TRBJ1-5	TRBD1	TGTGCCAGTACCACTCTCCCCACAGGGGGGAACAATCAGCCCCAGCATTTT	CASTTLPTGGNNQPQHF
TRBV29-1	.	TRBJ2-4	.	TGCAGCGTTGAGATCCGACAGCGTCGGGACATTCAGTACTTC	CSVEIRQRRDIQYF
TRBV4-3	.	TRBJ2-3	TRBD1	TGCGCCAGCAGCCAAGATATATGGGACAGGGGCACAGATACGCAGTATTTT	CASSQDIWDRGTDTQYF
TRBV20-1	.	TRBJ2-7	.	TGCAGTGCTAGAGTGACGGGGGAGCAGTACTTC	CSARVTGEQYF
TRBV30	.	TRBJ2-7	TRBD2	TGTGCCTGGAGTGTACTAATTAGCGGGAGGACCCCCTACGAGCAGTACTTC	CAWSVLISGRTPYEQYF
TRBV4-3	once	TRBJ1-6	TRBD1	TGCGCCAGCAGCCAAGAGGACAGGGGAAGGGATAATTCACCCCTCCACTTT	CASSQEDRGRDNSPLHF
TRBV13	.	TRBJ1-2	TRBD1	TGTGCCAGCAGCTTGCAGGGGGCAGTTGGGGGCTACACCTTC	CASSLQGAVGGYTF
TRBV28	once	TRBJ2-7	.	TGTGCCACAAGGGGCGACTCCTACGAGCAGTACTTC	CATRGDSYEQYF
TRBV18	.	TRBJ2-7	.	TGTGCCAGCTCACCACCCAGGCCCTCCTACGAGCAGTACTTC	CASSPPRPSYEQYF
TRBV6-1	.	TRBJ2-3	TRBD2	TGTGCCAGCCTCCGCGGGAGTACGCAGTATTTT	CASLRGSTQYF
TRBV6-1	.	TRBJ1-1	.	TGTGCCAGCAGGCAGGGTACAATGAACACTGAAGCTTTCTTT	CASRQGTMNTEAFF
TRBV27	.	TRBJ1-1	TRBD1	TGTGCCAGCAGTTCCGGGACAGGTCCCTCGAACACTGAAGCTTTCTTT	CASSSGTGPSNTEAFF
TRBV2	.	TRBJ2-3	.	TGTGCCAGCAGTGAAGCTCAACAGACAGATACGCAGTATTTT	CASSEAQQTDTQYF
TRBV6-5	.	TRBJ2-5	.	TGTGCCAGCAGTCGAACAGGGTCGGGGCAAGAGACCCAGTACTTC	CASSRTGSGQETQYF
TRBV29-1	.	TRBJ2-3	.	TGCAGCGTGGGCCGTATGTCAGATACGCAGTATTTT	CSVGRMSDTQYF
TRBV28	.	TRBJ2-1	TRBD2	TGTGCCAGCAGTTTCGGGCTAGCGGCAATATTGAATAGTTCCTACAATGAGCAGTTCTTC	CASSFGLAAILNSSYNEQFF
TRBV29-1	.	TRBJ1-1	TRBD1	TGCAGCGGGGGACAGGGGATGAACACTGAAGCTTTCTTT	CSGGQGMNTEAFF
TRBV28	.	TRBJ1-2	.	TGTGCCAGCACCACCCCGGGGGAGGGAACCCTAAACTATGGCTACACCTTC	CASTTPGEGTLNYGYTF
TRBV4-1	.	TRBJ2-7	TRBD1	TGCGCCAGCAGCCAAGAAGTCGGGACAGTCTACGAGCAGTACTTC	CASSQEVGTVYEQYF